Listed here are 8 T cell receptor beta chains from one sample, sequenced in a study of T cells in Graves' hyperthyroidism and ophthalmopathy. RNA transcripts were the template for amplifying TCR beta CDR3 regions. The study used the HTBI primer set for a first-round RT-PCR of the TCR CDR3. MiXCR, run by TCRdb on the multiplex PCR reads, gives a single entry per CDR3 protein. Of more than 500,000 distinct CDR3 sequences in the sample, about 14% were seen once. The sample comprised blood. These receptors were taken from a middle-aged woman with Graves' hyperthyroidism.

This clonotype was picked up many times. The V and J genes are TRBV29-1 and TRBJ2-1; D tentatively reads TRBD1 or TRBD2 (6 bases each). Trimming removed 1 base from V and 7 bases from J, with 23 bases in between. The CDR3 covers 17 residues. Germline-derived CDR1 and CDR2 are SQVTM and ANQGSEA. Written as DNA, the CDR3 is TGCAGCGTTGAAGGCGGAGGGGGACCACATCGGGAGAATGAGCAGTTCTTC. Residues: CSVEGGGGPHRENEQFF.

The sample holds one count of this clonotype. The chain recombines TRBV7-3 with TRBJ2-5; 7 bases agree with TRBD1. The CDR3 is 14 amino acids. With V trimmed by 5 bases and J by 2 bases, 5 bases remained unmatched. From germline, CDR1 is SGHTA and CDR2 FQGTGA. The CDR3 DNA sequence: TGTGCCAGCAGCGCCCTGGGACAGCAAGAGACCCAGTACTTC. Its translation: CASSALGQQETQYF.

The chain recombines TRBV6-2 or TRBV6-3 with TRBJ2-1; D is undetermined. Trimming pared 7 bases from V and 7 bases from J, leaving 14 bases between. Per germline, CDR1 MNHEY and CDR2 SVGEGT. This CDR3 spans 13 amino acids. CDR3 sequence: CASTVTLGNEQFF. The CDR3 DNA sequence: TGTGCCAGCACTGTTACACTGGGGAATGAGCAGTTCTTC.

The V and J genes are TRBV7-9 and TRBJ2-5; TRBD1 is a possible D gene (6 bases). CDR3 length equals 15 residues. CDR1 and CDR2 (germline): SEHNR, FQNEAQ (reference sequence). Trimming took off 4 bases at V and 5 bases at J, with 17 bases between the two ends. This chain's CDR3 is CASSSMTGLGETQYF. The CDR3 DNA sequence: TGTGCCAGCAGCTCGATGACAGGTCTGGGGGAGACCCAGTACTTC.

This clonotype has more than one count but fewer than ten. V is TRBV11-3 and J is TRBJ1-5; perhaps TRBD1 as D (5 bases). Trimming pared 6 bases from V and 0 bases from J, leaving 12 bases between. CDR1 SGHNT and CDR2 YENEEA come from the germline V gene. This CDR3 is 15 amino acids long. The CDR3 nucleotides are TGTGCCAGCAGACCGAGACAGAATAGCAATCAGCCCCAGCATTTT. Protein: CASRPRQNSNQPQHF. Combining the CDR3 with reference TRBV11-3 and TRBJ1-5 gives the whole variable domain EAGVVQSPRYKIIEKKQPVAFWCNPISGHNTLYWYLQNLGQGPELLIRYENEEAVDDSQLPKDRFSAERLKGVDSTLKIQPAELGDSAVYLCASRPRQNSNQPQHFGDGTRLSIL.

About this clonotype itself: A single base separates this from a much larger clone, so it may be a read error. The genes are TRBV19 and TRBJ2-5, with 12 bases identical to TRBD2. This CDR3 has 14 amino acids. Germline values: CDR1 LNHDA, CDR2 SQIVND (reference sequence). The CDR3 DNA reads TGTGACAGTAGACTGACTAGCGGGAGTAAGACCCAGTACTTC. Its translation: CDSRLTSGSKTQYF. Filled out from reference TRBV19 and TRBJ2-5, the complete variable domain reads DGGITQSPKYLFRKEGQNVTLSCEQNLNHDAMYWYRQDPGQGLRLIYYSQIVNDFQKGDIAEGYSVSREKKESFPLTVTSAQKNPTAFYLCDSRLTSGSKTQYFGPGTRLLVL.

CDR3: CASQVASGSAYEQYF. For the CDR3, the DNA is TGTGCCAGCCAAGTGGCTAGCGGGAGCGCCTACGAGCAGTACTTC. The chain couples TRBV3-1 to TRBJ2-7, with TRBD2 matching over 10 bases. The J segment lost 2 bases and the V segment lost 8 bases, leaving 9 bases of the junction unmatched. Germline-derived CDR1 and CDR2 are LGHDT and YNNKEL (reference sequence). CDR3 length: 15 residues.

This clonotype was seen once. The rearrangement joins TRBV19 to TRBJ1-5, with unresolved D. Per germline, CDR1 LNHDA and CDR2 SQIVND (reference sequence). The CDR3 has 14 amino acids. Trimming shortened V by 2 bases and J by 3 bases, and 8 bases separated the two germline ends. The CDR3 is CASSIKGINQPQHF. The CDR3 DNA is TGTGCCAGTAGTATAAAAGGGATCAATCAGCCCCAGCATTTT.